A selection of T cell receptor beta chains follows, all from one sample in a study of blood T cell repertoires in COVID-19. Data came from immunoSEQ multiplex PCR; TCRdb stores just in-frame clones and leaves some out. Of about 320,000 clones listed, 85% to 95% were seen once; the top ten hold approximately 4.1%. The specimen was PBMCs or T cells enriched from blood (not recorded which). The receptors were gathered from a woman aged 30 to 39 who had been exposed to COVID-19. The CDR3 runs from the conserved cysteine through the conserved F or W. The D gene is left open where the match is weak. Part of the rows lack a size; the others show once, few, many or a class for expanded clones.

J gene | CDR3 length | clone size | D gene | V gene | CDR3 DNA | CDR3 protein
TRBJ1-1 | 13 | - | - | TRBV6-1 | TGTGCCAGCAGTGAATACATGAACACTGAAGCTTTCTTT | CASSEYMNTEAFF
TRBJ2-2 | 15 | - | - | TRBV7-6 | TGTGCCAGCAGCTTAGATGCAGGGGAGACCGGGGAGCTGTTTTTT | CASSLDAGETGELFF
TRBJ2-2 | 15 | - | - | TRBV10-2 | TGCGCCAGCAGTGATCACCGAGTGCATTCCGGGGAGCTGTTTTTT | CASSDHRVHSGELFF
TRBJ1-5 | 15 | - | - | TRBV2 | TGTGCCAGCAGTCCCGCAGGGGCGCGCAATCAGCCCCAGCATTTT | CASSPAGARNQPQHF
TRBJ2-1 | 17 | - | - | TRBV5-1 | TGCGCCAGCAGCTTGGAGTCACCCCTTAGCTCCTACAATGAGCAGTTCTTC | CASSLESPLSSYNEQFF
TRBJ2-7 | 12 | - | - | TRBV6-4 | TGTGCCCCTCGCCCAGCGGCCTACGAGCAGTACTTC | CAPRPAAYEQYF
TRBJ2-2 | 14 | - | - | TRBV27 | TGTGCCAGCACCGGCAGCGCGGACACCGGGGAGCTGTTTTTT | CASTGSADTGELFF
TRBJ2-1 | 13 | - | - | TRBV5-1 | TGCGCCAGCAGCTTGTCAAAGGGGAATGAGCAGTTCTTC | CASSLSKGNEQFF
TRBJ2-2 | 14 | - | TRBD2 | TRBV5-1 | TGCGCCAGCGCTAAGCGGGGGAACACCGGGGAGCTGTTTTTT | CASAKRGNTGELFF
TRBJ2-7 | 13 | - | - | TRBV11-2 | TGTGCCAGCAGCTTAGATCCAGGCTACGAGCAGTACTTC | CASSLDPGYEQYF
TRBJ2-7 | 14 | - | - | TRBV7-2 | TGTGCCAGCAGACTACAGGGCTTCGCCTACGAGCAGTACTTC | CASRLQGFAYEQYF
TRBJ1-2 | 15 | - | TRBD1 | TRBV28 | TGTGCCAGCAGTGACGGACAGGGGGCGGTGTATGGCTACACCTTC | CASSDGQGAVYGYTF
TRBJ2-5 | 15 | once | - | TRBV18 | TGTGCCAGCTCGCGCCTGGCGGGGGCACAAGAGACCCAGTACTTC | CASSRLAGAQETQYF
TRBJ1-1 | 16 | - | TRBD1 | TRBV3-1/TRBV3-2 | TGTGCCAGCAGCCCACAGGGGGGCAGTATGAACACTGAAGCTTTCTTT | CASSPQGGSMNTEAFF
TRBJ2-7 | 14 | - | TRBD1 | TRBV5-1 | TGCGCCAGCAGCCCCAGACAGGGGCCCTACGAGCAGTACTTC | CASSPRQGPYEQYF
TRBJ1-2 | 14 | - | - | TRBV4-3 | TGCGCCAGCAGCCTTGCGGGGGAAACCTATGGCTACACCTTC | CASSLAGETYGYTF
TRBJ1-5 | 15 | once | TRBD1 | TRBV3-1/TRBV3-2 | TGTGCCAGCAGCCTCCGACAGGGTAGCAATCAGCCCCAGCATTTT | CASSLRQGSNQPQHF
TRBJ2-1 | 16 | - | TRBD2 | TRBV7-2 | TGTGCCAGCAGCTTAGTGAGCAGCGGGGGGGGAAATGAGCAGTTCTTC | CASSLVSSGGGNEQFF
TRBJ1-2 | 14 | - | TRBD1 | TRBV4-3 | TGCGCCAGCAGCACGGCAGGGGGCATAAGTGGCTACACCTTC | CASSTAGGISGYTF
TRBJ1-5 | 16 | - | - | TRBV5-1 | TGCGCCAGCAGCTTGGGGGACAACAATAGCAATCAGCCCCAGCATTTT | CASSLGDNNSNQPQHF
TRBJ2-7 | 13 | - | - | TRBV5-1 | TGCGCCAGTCGGGACACTGCTTCCTACGAGCAGTACTTC | CASRDTASYEQYF
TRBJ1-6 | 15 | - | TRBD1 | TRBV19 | TGTGCCAGTAGCAACATGGACAGGGGCGGTTCACCCCTCCACTTT | CASSNMDRGGSPLHF
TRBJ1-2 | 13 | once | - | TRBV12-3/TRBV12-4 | TGTGCCAGCAGTTTCTGGAGTTCCTATGGCTACACCTTC | CASSFWSSYGYTF
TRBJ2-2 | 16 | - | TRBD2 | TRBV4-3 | TGCGCCAGCAGCCAAGCACCTAGCGGGGGCCCCGGGGAGCTGTTTTTT | CASSQAPSGGPGELFF
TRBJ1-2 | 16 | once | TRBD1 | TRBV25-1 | TGTGCCAGCAGTCCACCCAGGACAGGGGAGAGCTATGGCTACACCTTC | CASSPPRTGESYGYTF
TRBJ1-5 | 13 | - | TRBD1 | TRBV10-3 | TGTGCCACCTCTACAGGGGAGGCTCAGCCCCAGCATTTT | CATSTGEAQPQHF
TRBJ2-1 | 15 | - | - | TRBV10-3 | TGTGCCATCAGTTTACACGGGACTCCTGGCAATGAGCAGTTCTTC | CAISLHGTPGNEQFF
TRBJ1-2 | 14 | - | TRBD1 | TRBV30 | TGTGCCTGGAGCGGGGGACAGCGTAACTATGGCTACACCTTC | CAWSGGQRNYGYTF
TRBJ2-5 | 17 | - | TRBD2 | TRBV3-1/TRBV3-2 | TGTGCCAGCAGCCACCCAAGACTAGCGGGGGTTGGAGAGACCCAGTACTTC | CASSHPRLAGVGETQYF
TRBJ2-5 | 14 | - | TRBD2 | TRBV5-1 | TGCGCCAGCAGCTTCCCTAGCGGCCAAGAGACCCAGTACTTC | CASSFPSGQETQYF
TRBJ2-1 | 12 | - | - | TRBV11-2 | TGTGCCAGCAGCTTATGGGAGTGGGAGCAGTTCTTC | CASSLWEWEQFF
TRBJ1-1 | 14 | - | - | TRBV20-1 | TGCAGTGCTAGTCGGGGAGCTTCAGACACTGAAGCTTTCTTT | CSASRGASDTEAFF
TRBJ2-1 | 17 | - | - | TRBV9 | TGTGCCAGCAGCGTTATGAGTGGGGACACGTACTACAATGAGCAGTTCTTC | CASSVMSGDTYYNEQFF
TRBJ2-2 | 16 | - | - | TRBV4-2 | TGTGCCAGCAGCCCTCAGGTCGGGACACTGACCGGGGAGCTGTTTTTT | CASSPQVGTLTGELFF
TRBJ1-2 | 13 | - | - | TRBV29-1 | TGCAGCGTTGAAGGGGGCGCTAACTATGGCTACACCTTC | CSVEGGANYGYTF
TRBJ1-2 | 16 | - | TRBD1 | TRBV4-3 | TGCGCCAGCAGCCATGACGACAGGGTCAACGAAGGAGACTACACCTTC | CASSHDDRVNEGDYTF
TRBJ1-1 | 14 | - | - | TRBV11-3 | TGTGCCAGCAGCTTAGGCCACAGGGTGTCTGAAGCTTTCTTT | CASSLGHRVSEAFF
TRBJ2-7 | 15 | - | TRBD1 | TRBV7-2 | TGTGCCAGCAGCCTGGACAGGGGGCTTATCTACGAGCAGTACTTC | CASSLDRGLIYEQYF
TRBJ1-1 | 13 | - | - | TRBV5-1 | TGCGCCAGCAGACAGGTATTAAACACTGAAGCTTTCTTT | CASRQVLNTEAFF
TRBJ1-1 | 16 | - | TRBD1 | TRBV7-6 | TGTGCCAGCAGCAAGACCGGGACAGGGGTTACCACTGAAGCTTTCTTT | CASSKTGTGVTTEAFF
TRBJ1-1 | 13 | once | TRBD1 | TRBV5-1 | TGCGCCAGCACCCTTGGGGCAGGGGGTGAAGCTTTCTTT | CASTLGAGGEAFF
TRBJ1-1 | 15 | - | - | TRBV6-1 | TGTGCCAGCAGTGAAGCATGGGGGGGGGTCACTGAAGCTTTCTTT | CASSEAWGGVTEAFF
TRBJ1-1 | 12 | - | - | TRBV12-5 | TGTGCTAGTGTCCTCGGGGGCACTGAAGCTTTCTTT | CASVLGGTEAFF
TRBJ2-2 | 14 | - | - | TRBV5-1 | TGCGCCAGCAGCTTGGAACGGGGTGGCGGGGAGCTGTTTTTT | CASSLERGGGELFF
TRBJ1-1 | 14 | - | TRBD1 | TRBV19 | TGTGCCAGCACAGGGGGAATGTGGGACACTGAAGCTTTCTTT | CASTGGMWDTEAFF
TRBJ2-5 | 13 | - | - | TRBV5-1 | TGCGCCAGCAGCTTGGTAGGGGAAGAGACCCAGTACTTC | CASSLVGEETQYF
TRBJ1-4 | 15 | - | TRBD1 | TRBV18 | TGTGCCAGCTCAGAGACAGGGGGCATTAATGAAAAACTGTTTTTT | CASSETGGINEKLFF
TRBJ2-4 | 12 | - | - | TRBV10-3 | TGTGCCATCAGGGGGGCTACAAACATTCAGTACTTC | CAIRGATNIQYF
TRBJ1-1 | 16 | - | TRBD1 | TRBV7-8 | TGTGCCAGCAGCTTAGGGGCGCGAGGGGGCGGCACTGAAGCTTTCTTT | CASSLGARGGGTEAFF
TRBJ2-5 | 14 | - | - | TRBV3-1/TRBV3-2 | TGTGCCAGCAGCCGAACAGGAACTTTAGAGACCCAGTACTTC | CASSRTGTLETQYF
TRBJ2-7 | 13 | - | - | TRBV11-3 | TGTGCCAGCAGCTTAGATAACAGGGACGAGCAGTACTTC | CASSLDNRDEQYF
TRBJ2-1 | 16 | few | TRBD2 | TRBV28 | TGTGCCAGCAGTAGCCTCGGCGGGGGGGCCTACAATGAGCAGTTCTTC | CASSSLGGGAYNEQFF
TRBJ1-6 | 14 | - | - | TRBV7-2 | TGTGCCAGCAGCCCCCGACTGAACGATGAACCCCTCCACTTT | CASSPRLNDEPLHF
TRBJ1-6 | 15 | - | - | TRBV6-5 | TGTGCCAGCAGCTACAGGGTGGGAGTTAATTCACCCCTCCACTTT | CASSYRVGVNSPLHF
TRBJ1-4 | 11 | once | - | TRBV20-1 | TGCAGTGCCTTAGCTCATGAAAAACTGTTTTTT | CSALAHEKLFF